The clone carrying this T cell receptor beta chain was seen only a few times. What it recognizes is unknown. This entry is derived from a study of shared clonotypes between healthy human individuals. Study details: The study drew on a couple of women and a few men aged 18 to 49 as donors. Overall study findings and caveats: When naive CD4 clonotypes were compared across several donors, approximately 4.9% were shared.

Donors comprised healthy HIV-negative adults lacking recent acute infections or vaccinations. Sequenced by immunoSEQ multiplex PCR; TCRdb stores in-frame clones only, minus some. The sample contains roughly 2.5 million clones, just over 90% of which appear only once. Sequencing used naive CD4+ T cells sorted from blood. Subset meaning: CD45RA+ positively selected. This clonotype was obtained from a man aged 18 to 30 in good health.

This CDR3 reads CASREGTSPEAFF. The CDR3 nucleotides read TGTGCCAGCAGGGAAGGGACATCACCTGAAGCTTTCTTT. The rearrangement uses TRBV28 and TRBJ1-1; perhaps TRBD1 as D (6 bases). Germline V gene sequence: CDR1 MDHEN, CDR2 SYDVKM. Trimming pared 6 bases from V and 6 bases from J, leaving 14 bases between. CDR3 size: 13 residues.